The T cell receptor (beta chain) under discussion was sequenced for a study of cytomegalovirus exposure and HLA in healthy donors. Across the whole study: The Caucasian-associated ancestry cluster contained more than 75% of the approximately 420 genotyped donors. Findings of the study overall: Relative to equally common others, HLA-associated TCR beta chains showed greater clonal expansion in a later analysis. Later analysis demonstrated an association between a missense DCLRE1C variant and TCR beta V- and J-gene trimming.

Trimming took off 0 bases at V and 0 bases at J, with 6 bases between the two ends. This CDR3 has 14 amino acids. CDR1 is SGHRS and CDR2 is YFSETQ in the germline V gene. As for this clone: Its antigen remains unknown. Other nucleotide sequences in the sample specify the same CDR3.

The PCR contained 60 Vbeta and 13 Jbeta primers. Original handling: About 11 million of some 80 million unique TCR beta chains were shared, per a later count. Here immunoSEQ multiplex PCR was the method, and the copy in TCRdb shows in-frame clones only, minus some. V and J calls and clone size are those listed in that table; D and trimming were worked out from the DNA. The sample lists 170,000 or so clones; around 82% were seen once. The rearrangement joins TRBV5-1 to TRBJ1-1, with a possible D match to TRBD1 (6 bases). Specimen: PBMCs. The sequence came from a middle-aged man in good health and CMV-seronegative. CDR3 nucleotides: TGCGCCAGCAGCTTGGGACAGGTGAACACTGAAGCTTTCTTT. Its protein product is CASSLGQVNTEAFF.